These T cell receptor beta chains were read from a single sample in a study of cytomegalovirus exposure and HLA in healthy donors. Clones were read by immunoSEQ multiplex PCR, and TCRdb kept only the in-frame ones, dropping some. The table includes 160,000 or so clones, 65% to 80% detected once. Sequencing was performed on PBMCs. These receptor sequences come from a man aged 35-49 years in good health and CMV-seronegative. Each CDR3 is given with its conserved first and last residue. D genes are given only for firm matches. Clone size is given for some rows only: seen once, a few or many times, or a class if the clone is expanded.

clone_size j_call cdr3_length v_call d_call cdr3_nt cdr3_aa
few TRBJ2-2 14 TRBV5-1 NA TGCGCCAGCAGCTTGGATCAGAACACCGGGGAGCTGTTTTTT CASSLDQNTGELFF
NA TRBJ1-1 13 TRBV2 TRBD1 TGTGCCAGCAGTGAGACAGGGAGGACTGAAGCTTTCTTT CASSETGRTEAFF
NA TRBJ1-2 14 TRBV6-5 TRBD1 TGTGCCAGCAGCCCAAGGACAGGGGCCTATGGCTACACCTTC CASSPRTGAYGYTF
NA TRBJ2-2 17 TRBV4-3 TRBD2 TGCGCCAGCAGCTGGAAGACTAGCCCGGTAGACACCGGGGAGCTGTTTTTT CASSWKTSPVDTGELFF
NA TRBJ1-6 14 TRBV9 TRBD1 TGTGCCAGCAGCAAGACAGGGTCCGATTCACCCCTCCACTTT CASSKTGSDSPLHF
NA TRBJ1-6 14 TRBV5-6 NA TGTGCCAGCAGCTTGGAACGGTATAATTCACCCCTCCACTTT CASSLERYNSPLHF
NA TRBJ2-3 13 TRBV6-1 TRBD1 TGTGCCAGCACGACAGGGCGCACAGATACGCAGTATTTT CASTTGRTDTQYF
few TRBJ1-5 13 TRBV4-1 NA TGCGCCAGCAGCCACAGTCCTCAACAGCCCCAGCATTTT CASSHSPQQPQHF
NA TRBJ2-5 13 TRBV5-1 TRBD2 TGCGCCAGCGAGGCGGGGGGTACTGAGACCCAGTACTTC CASEAGGTETQYF
few TRBJ1-3 16 TRBV7-6 NA TGTGCCAGCAGCTTAGGAGCAGGTAGCTCTGGAAACACCATATATTTT CASSLGAGSSGNTIYF